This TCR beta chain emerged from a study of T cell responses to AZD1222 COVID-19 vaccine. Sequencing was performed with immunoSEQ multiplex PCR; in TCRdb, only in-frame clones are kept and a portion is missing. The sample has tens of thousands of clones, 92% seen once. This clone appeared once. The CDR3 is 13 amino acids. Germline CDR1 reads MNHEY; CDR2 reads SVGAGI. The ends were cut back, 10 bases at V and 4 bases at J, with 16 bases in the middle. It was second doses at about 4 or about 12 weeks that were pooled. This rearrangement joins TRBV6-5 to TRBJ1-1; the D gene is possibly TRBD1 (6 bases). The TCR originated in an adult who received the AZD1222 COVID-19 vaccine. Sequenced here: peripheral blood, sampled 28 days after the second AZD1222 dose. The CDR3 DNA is TGTGCCATCCTCGGGGGGCTGGGCACTGAAGCTTTCTTT. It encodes CAILGGLGTEAFF.